The rows below give T cell receptor beta chains drawn from one sample of a study of blood T cell repertoires in COVID-19. Method: immunoSEQ multiplex PCR; TCRdb's copy keeps in-frame clones and lacks some. The sample lists roughly 330,000 clones, about 89% occurring once. Specimen: peripheral blood. Source of these receptors: a man between 18 and 35 years old who had recovered from COVID-19. Each CDR3 is given with its conserved first and last residue. Each record gives: V gene, D gene, clone size, J gene, CDR3 DNA, CDR3 protein. The D gene is left open where the match is weak. Part of the rows lack a size; the others show once, few, many or a class for expanded clones.

v_gene: TRBV27; d_gene: .; abundance: once; j_gene: TRBJ2-3; CDR3nt: TGTGCCAGCAGCCCCCAACAGGGTTGGACAGATACGCAGTATTTT; CDR3aa: CASSPQQGWTDTQYF
v_gene: TRBV5-1; d_gene: .; abundance: once; j_gene: TRBJ2-7; CDR3nt: TGCGCCAGCAGCTTGGGCGGGGAGACCTACGAGCAGTACTTC; CDR3aa: CASSLGGETYEQYF
v_gene: TRBV4-2; d_gene: TRBD1; abundance: .; j_gene: TRBJ1-4; CDR3nt: TGTGCCAGCAGCACCCGCGGGACAGATAATGAAAAACTGTTTTTT; CDR3aa: CASSTRGTDNEKLFF
v_gene: TRBV10-3; d_gene: TRBD2; abundance: .; j_gene: TRBJ2-1; CDR3nt: TGTGCCACTAGAAGTAGCGGGGGGTACAATGAGCAGTTCTTC; CDR3aa: CATRSSGGYNEQFF
v_gene: TRBV2; d_gene: .; abundance: .; j_gene: TRBJ2-1; CDR3nt: TGTGCCAGCAGCGACCGAGGCGGGATCTCCTACAATGAGCAGTTCTTC; CDR3aa: CASSDRGGISYNEQFF
v_gene: TRBV7-6; d_gene: .; abundance: .; j_gene: TRBJ2-1; CDR3nt: TGTGCCAGCAGCTTAAGCGGGCTGGGAAATGAGCAGTTCTTC; CDR3aa: CASSLSGLGNEQFF
v_gene: TRBV7-2; d_gene: .; abundance: .; j_gene: TRBJ2-7; CDR3nt: TGTGCCAGCAGCTTCGCCTACGAGCAGTACTTC; CDR3aa: CASSFAYEQYF
v_gene: TRBV3-1/TRBV3-2; d_gene: .; abundance: .; j_gene: TRBJ2-7; CDR3nt: TGTGCCAGCAGCCAAATTGGGTCGGGAACATCCTACGAGCAGTACTTC; CDR3aa: CASSQIGSGTSYEQYF
v_gene: TRBV19; d_gene: TRBD1; abundance: once; j_gene: TRBJ1-5; CDR3nt: TGTGCCAGTAGTATCGACAGGGGGGGCGGTCAGCCCCAGCATTTT; CDR3aa: CASSIDRGGGQPQHF
v_gene: TRBV6-2/TRBV6-3; d_gene: .; abundance: .; j_gene: TRBJ2-5; CDR3nt: TGTGCCAGCAGTTACGGGGGGACTGCCCAAACAGAGTACTTC; CDR3aa: CASSYGGTAQTEYF
v_gene: TRBV4-2; d_gene: .; abundance: .; j_gene: TRBJ2-7; CDR3nt: TGTGCCAGCAGCCCTGAGTACCTGTTCTACGAGCAGTACTTC; CDR3aa: CASSPEYLFYEQYF